This T cell receptor beta chain was retrieved from a study of T cell changes during pregnancy in multiple sclerosis. Germline CDR1 is MDHEN and CDR2 is SYDVKM. This CDR3 is 15 amino acids long. V shed 5 bases and J 5 bases; nucleotides not matched to a gene: 11. The repertoire was sequenced with immunoSEQ multiplex PCR; TCRdb's copy has only in-frame clones and lacks some. This sample has tens of thousands of clones, with approximately 90% found just once. The source of this sequence is a female donor in good health, enrolled as a control in a pregnancy study. The chain recombines TRBV28 with TRBJ2-5; 7 nucleotides line up with TRBD2. The specimen comprised peripheral blood, sampled after pregnancy. This chain's CDR3 is CASSQTSYGGETQYF. In nucleotides, the CDR3 is TGTGCCAGCAGTCAAACCTCATACGGGGGGGAGACCCAGTACTTC.